This T cell receptor beta chain derives from a study of blood T cell repertoires in COVID-19. Study at large: The United States, Italy and Spain supplied acute and convalescent COVID-19 samples.

Under the authors' procedure: Reference gene primer amplification gave estimated nucleated cell counts. The table came from immunoSEQ multiplex PCR; TCRdb's copy has only in-frame clones and leaves some out. The V and J calls and clone size come from that table; D and trimming were worked out from the DNA. Here the sample spans around 170,000 clones, around 80% being singletons. CDR1 and CDR2 from the germline V gene are MRHNA and SNTAGT. Trimming cost V 4 bases and J 9 bases; bases outside gene matches: 7. The CDR3 length is 15 residues. Followed over time, Seattle patients had been enrolled while infection was active.

The source of this sequence is a woman older than 75 with COVID-19, enrolled during active disease. Sequenced: peripheral blood. The chain recombines TRBV6-4 with TRBJ1-6; 9 bases are shared with TRBD1. The CDR3 region has the DNA TGTGCCAGCAGTGTCGAGACAGGGGGAGTTTCACCCCTCCACTTT. Its translation: CASSVETGGVSPLHF.